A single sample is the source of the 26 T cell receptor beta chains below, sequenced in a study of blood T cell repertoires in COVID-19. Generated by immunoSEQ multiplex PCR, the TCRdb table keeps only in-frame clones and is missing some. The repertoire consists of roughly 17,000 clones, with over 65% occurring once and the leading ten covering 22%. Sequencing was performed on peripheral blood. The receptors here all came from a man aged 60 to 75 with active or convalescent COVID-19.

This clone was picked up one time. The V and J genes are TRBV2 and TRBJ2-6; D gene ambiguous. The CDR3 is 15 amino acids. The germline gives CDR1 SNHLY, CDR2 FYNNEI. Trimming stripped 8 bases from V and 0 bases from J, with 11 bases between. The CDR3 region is CASYRPASGANVLTF. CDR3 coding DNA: TGTGCCAGCTACAGACCGGCCTCTGGGGCCAACGTCCTGACTTTC. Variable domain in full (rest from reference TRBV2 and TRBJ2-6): EPEVTQTPSHQVTQMGQEVILRCVPISNHLYFYWYRQILGQKVEFLVSFYNNEISEKSEIFDDQFSVERPDGSNFTLKIRSTKLEDSAMYFCASYRPASGANVLTFGAGSRLTVL.

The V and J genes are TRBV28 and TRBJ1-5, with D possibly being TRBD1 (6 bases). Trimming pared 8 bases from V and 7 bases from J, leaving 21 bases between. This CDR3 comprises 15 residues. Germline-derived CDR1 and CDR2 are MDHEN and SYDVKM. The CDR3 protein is CASASLGGGRQPQHF. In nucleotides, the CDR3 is TGTGCCAGCGCCTCCCTTGGCGGGGGGCGGCAGCCCCAGCATTTT. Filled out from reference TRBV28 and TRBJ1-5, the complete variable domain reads DVKVTQSSRYLVKRTGEKVFLECVQDMDHENMFWYRQDPGLGLRLIYFSYDVKMKEKGDIPEGYSVSREKKERFSLILESASTNQTSMYLCASASLGGGRQPQHFGDGTRLSIL.

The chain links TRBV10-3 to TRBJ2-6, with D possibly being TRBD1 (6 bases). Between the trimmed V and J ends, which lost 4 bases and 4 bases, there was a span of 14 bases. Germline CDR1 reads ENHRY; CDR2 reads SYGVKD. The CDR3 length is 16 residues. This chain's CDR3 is CAISGVGAVGANVLTF. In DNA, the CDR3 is TGTGCCATCAGTGGGGTGGGGGCGGTCGGGGCCAACGTCCTGACTTTC.

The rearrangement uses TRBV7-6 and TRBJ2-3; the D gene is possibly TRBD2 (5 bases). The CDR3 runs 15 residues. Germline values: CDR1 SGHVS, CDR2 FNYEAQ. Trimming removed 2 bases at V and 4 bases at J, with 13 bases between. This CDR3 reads CASSLREERADTQYF. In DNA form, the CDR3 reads TGTGCCAGCAGCTTACGGGAAGAACGAGCAGATACGCAGTATTTT.

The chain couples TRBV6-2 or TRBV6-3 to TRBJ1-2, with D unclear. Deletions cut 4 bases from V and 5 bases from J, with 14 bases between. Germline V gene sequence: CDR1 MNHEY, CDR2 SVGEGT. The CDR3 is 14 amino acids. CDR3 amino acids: CASSSALRGYGYTF. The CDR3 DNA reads TGTGCCAGCAGTTCGGCCCTCCGGGGATATGGCTACACCTTC.

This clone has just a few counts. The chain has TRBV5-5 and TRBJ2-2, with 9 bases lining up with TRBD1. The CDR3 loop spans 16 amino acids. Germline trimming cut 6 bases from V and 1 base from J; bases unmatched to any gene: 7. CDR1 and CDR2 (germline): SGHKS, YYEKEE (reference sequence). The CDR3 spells CASIITGQGNTGELFF. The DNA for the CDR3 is TGTGCCAGCATCATCACGGGACAGGGGAACACCGGGGAGCTGTTTTTT.

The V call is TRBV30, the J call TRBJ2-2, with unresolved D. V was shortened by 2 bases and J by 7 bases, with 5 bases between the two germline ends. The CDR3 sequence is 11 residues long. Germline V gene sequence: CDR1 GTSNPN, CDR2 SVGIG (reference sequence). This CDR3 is CAWSLNGELFF. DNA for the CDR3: TGTGCCTGGAGTCTAAACGGGGAGCTGTTTTTT.

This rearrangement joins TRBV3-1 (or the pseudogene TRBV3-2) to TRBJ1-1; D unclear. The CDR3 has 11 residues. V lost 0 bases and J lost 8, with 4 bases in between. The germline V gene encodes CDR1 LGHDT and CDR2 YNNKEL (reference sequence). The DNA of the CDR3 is TGTGCCAGCAGCCAAGAACAGGAAGCTTTCTTT. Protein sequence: CASSQEQEAFF.

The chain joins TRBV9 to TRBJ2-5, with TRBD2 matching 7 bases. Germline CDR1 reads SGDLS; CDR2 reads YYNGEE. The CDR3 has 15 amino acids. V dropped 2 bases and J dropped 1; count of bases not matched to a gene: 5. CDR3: CASSVGGVSQETQYF. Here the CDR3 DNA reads TGTGCCAGCAGCGTGGGAGGGGTTTCCCAAGAGACCCAGTACTTC.

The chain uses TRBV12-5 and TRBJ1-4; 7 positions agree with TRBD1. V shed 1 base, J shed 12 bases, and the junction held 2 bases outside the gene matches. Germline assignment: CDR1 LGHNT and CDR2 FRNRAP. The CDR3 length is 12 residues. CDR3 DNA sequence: TGTGCTAGTGGTTTGGGACAGGGCCAACTGTTTTTT. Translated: CASGLGQGQLFF.

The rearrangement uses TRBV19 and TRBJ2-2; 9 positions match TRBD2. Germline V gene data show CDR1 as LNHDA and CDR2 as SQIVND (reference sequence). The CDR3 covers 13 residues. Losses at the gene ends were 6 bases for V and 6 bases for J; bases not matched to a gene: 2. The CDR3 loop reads CASRASGAGELFF. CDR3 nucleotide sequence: TGTGCCAGTAGGGCTAGCGGGGCCGGGGAGCTGTTTTTT.

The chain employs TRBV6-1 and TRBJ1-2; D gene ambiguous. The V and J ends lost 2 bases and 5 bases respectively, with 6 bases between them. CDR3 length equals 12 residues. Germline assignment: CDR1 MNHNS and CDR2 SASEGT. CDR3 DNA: TGTGCCAGCAGTGAATGGCGGTATGGCTACACCTTC. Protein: CASSEWRYGYTF.

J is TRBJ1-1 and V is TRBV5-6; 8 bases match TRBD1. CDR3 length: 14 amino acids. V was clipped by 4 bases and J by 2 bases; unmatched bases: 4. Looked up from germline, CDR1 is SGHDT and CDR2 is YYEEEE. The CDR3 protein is CASSLQGANTEAFF. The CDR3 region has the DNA TGTGCCAGCAGCCTGCAGGGGGCAAACACTGAAGCTTTCTTT.

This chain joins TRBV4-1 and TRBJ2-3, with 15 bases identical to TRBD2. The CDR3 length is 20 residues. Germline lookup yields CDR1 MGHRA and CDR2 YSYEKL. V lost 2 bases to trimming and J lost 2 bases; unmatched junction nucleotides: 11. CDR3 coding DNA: TGCGCCAGCAGCCAACCGGGACTAGCGGGAGGTTTGGGTTCCACAGATACGCAGTATTTT. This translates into CASSQPGLAGGLGSTDTQYF.

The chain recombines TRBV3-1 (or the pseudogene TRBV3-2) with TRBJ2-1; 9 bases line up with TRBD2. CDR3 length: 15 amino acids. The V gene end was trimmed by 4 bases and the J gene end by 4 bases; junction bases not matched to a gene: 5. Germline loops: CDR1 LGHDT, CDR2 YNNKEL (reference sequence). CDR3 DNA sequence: TGTGCCAGCAGCCTCGCGGGGGGGCCTTACAATGAGCAGTTCTTC. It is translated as CASSLAGGPYNEQFF.

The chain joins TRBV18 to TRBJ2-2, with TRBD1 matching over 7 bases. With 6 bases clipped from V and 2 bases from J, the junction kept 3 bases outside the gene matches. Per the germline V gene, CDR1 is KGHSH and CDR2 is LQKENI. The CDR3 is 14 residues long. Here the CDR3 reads CASSDRYNTGELFF. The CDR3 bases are TGTGCCAGCTCGGACAGGTACAACACCGGGGAGCTGTTTTTT.

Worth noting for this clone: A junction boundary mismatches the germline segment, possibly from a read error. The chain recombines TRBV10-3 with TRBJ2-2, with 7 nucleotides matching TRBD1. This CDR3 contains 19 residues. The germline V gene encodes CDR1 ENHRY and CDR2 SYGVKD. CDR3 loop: CAISAATGPVWPKTGELFF. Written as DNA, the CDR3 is TGTGCCATCAGTGCGGCGACAGGGCCTGTCTGGCCGAAAACCGGGGAGCTGTTTTTT.

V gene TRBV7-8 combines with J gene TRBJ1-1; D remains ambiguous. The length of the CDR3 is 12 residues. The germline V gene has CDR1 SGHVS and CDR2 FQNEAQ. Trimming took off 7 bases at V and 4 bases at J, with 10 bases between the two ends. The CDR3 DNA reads TGTGCCAGCAATTCAGGTATCACTGAAGCTTTCTTT. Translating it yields CASNSGITEAFF.

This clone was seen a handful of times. The CDR3: CASSQGTGRGTNEKLFF. The DNA for the CDR3 is TGTGCCAGCAGCCAAGGGACAGGTAGAGGAACTAATGAAAAACTGTTTTTT. This sequence joins TRBV7-9 and TRBJ1-4, with 8 positions matching TRBD1. This CDR3 contains 17 residues. The V gene's germline CDR1 is SEHNR and CDR2 FQNEAQ (reference sequence). J gave up 1 base and V 5 bases, and 9 bases lay outside the gene matches.

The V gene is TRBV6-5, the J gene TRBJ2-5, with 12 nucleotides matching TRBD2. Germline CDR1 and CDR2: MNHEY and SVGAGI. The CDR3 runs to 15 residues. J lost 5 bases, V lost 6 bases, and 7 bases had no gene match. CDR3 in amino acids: CASSPSTSGGETQYF. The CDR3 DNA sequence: TGTGCCAGCAGCCCCTCGACTAGCGGGGGCGAGACCCAGTACTTC.

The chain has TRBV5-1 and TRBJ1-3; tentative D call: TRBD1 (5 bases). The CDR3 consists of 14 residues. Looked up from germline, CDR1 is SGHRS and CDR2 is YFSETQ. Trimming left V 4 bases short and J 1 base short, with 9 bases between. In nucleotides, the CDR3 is TGCGCCAGCAGCGGGGGGGATTCTGGAAACACCATATATTTT. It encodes CASSGGDSGNTIYF.

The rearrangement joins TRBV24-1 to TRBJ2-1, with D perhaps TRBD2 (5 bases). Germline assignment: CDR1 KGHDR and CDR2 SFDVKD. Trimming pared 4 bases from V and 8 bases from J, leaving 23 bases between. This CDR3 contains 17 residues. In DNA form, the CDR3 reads TGTGCCACCAGTGACGCCTTAGGTGGCGCCGACGGGGATGAGCAGTTCTTC. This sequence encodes CATSDALGGADGDEQFF.

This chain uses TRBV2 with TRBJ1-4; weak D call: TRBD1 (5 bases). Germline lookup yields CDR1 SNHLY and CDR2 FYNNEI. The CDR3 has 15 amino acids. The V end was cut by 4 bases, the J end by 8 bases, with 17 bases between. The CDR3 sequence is CASSGGTGGPEKLFF. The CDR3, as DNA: TGTGCCAGCAGTGGGGGAACAGGCGGACCGGAAAAACTGTTTTTT.

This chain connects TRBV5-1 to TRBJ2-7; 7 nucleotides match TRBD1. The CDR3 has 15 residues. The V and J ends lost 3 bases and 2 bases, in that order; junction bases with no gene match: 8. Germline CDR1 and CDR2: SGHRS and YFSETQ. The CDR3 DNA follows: TGCGCCAGCAGCTCCACAGGGGTCGGCCCCTACGAGCAGTACTTC. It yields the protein CASSSTGVGPYEQYF.

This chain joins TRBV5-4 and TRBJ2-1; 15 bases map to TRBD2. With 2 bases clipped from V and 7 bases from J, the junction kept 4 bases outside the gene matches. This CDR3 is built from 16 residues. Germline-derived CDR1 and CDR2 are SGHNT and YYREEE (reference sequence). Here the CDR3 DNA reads TGTGCCAGCAGCTTCGGACTAGCGGGAGGGCTGAATGAGCAGTTCTTC. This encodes CASSFGLAGGLNEQFF.

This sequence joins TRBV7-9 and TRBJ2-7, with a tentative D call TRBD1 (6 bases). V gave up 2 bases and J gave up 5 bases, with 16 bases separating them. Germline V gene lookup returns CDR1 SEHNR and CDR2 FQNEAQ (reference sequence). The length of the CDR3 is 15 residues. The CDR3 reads CASSLTGIQTHEQYF. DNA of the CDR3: TGTGCCAGCAGCTTAACAGGGATCCAAACCCACGAGCAGTACTTC.